The 26 T cell receptor beta chains below all came from one sample that was sequenced in a study of response to subunit inactivated influenza vaccine. TCRdb independently ran MiXCR on the RT-PCR reads; one entry per CDR3 protein. Of some 190,000 distinct CDR3 sequences listed, around 15% are singletons. This specimen was CD8+ T cells sorted from PBMCs, taken 5 days after vaccination. Receptor source: a man in his fifties or sixties who received an inactivated influenza vaccine.

J is TRBJ1-4 and V is TRBV29-1, with D uncertain. V was cut by 4 bases and J by 2 bases, with 8 bases left in between. Germline lookup yields CDR1 SQVTM and CDR2 ANQGSEA. The CDR3 is 13 residues long. DNA for the CDR3: TGCAGCGTTGTTACGACGACTAATGAAAAACTGTTTTTT. Translation: CSVVTTTNEKLFF.

The chain has TRBV5-1 and TRBJ2-7, with D possibly called TRBD1 or TRBD2 (5 bases each). Deletions cut 4 bases from V and 1 base from J, with 12 bases between. Germline V gives CDR1 SGHRS, CDR2 YFSETQ. This CDR3 has 14 residues. CDR3 nucleotides: TGCGCCAGCAGCCCCGGGGACGGTTCCTACGAGCAGTACTTC. Its protein product is CASSPGDGSYEQYF.

The V gene is TRBV4-2, the J gene TRBJ2-7; 9 bases map to TRBD2. The CDR3 is 14 amino acids. The V segment lost 3 bases and the J segment 4 bases; nucleotides outside the gene matches: 4. CDR1 and CDR2 from the germline V gene are LGHNA and YNFKEQ. CDR3 amino acids: CASSQREGQYEQYF. The CDR3 bases are TGTGCCAGCAGCCAGCGGGAGGGCCAATACGAGCAGTACTTC.

This clonotype was seen more than once but under ten times. Germline and junction disagree at one end, which may indicate a read error. The chain combines TRBV11-2 with TRBJ2-7; unclear D gene. This CDR3 has 12 amino acids. In germline, CDR1 is SGHAT, CDR2 FQNNGV. DNA of the CDR3: TGTGCCAGCACCTTAGGGATTCTCGAGCAGTACTTC. Protein product: CASTLGILEQYF.

This clonotype was observed a few times. The chain employs TRBV12-3 or TRBV12-4 and TRBJ1-6, with D possibly being TRBD1 (6 bases). The CDR3 has 15 residues. Between the trimmed V and J ends, which lost 4 bases and 9 bases, there was a span of 16 bases. The CDR3: CASSSGDLGGSPLHF. The CDR3 nucleotides are TGTGCCAGCAGTTCAGGGGATCTGGGTGGTTCACCCCTCCACTTT.

This clonotype has more than one count but fewer than ten. V is TRBV29-1 and J is TRBJ2-1; TRBD2 matches at 12 bases. V dropped 6 bases and J dropped 6; count of bases not matched to a gene: 6. The CDR3 sequence is 14 residues long. Germline V gene lookup returns CDR1 SQVTM and CDR2 ANQGSEA. This CDR3 reads CSVVTGLAGNEQFF. The CDR3 DNA sequence: TGCAGCGTAGTAACGGGACTAGCGGGCAATGAGCAGTTCTTC.

This clonotype was observed a handful of times. The chain combines TRBV6-1 with TRBJ2-5; 9 nucleotides align to TRBD1. Per germline, CDR1 MNHNS and CDR2 SASEGT. The CDR3 sequence is 15 residues long. V dropped 7 bases and J dropped 5; count of bases not matched to a gene: 11. CDR3 DNA sequence: TGTGCCAGCAAAAACAGGGGGCAGTTATGGGAGACCCAGTACTTC. Translation gives CASKNRGQLWETQYF.

V is TRBV4-3 and J is TRBJ2-1; D call uncertain. Germline V gives CDR1 LGHNA, CDR2 YSLEER. The CDR3 covers 13 residues. Trimming stripped 4 bases from V and 5 bases from J, with 9 bases between. This CDR3 reads CASSRRSNNEQFF. In DNA, the CDR3 is TGCGCCAGCAGCCGACGGAGTAACAATGAGCAGTTCTTC.

The CDR3 spells CASSQDGNNQETQYF. In DNA, the CDR3 is TGCGCCAGCAGCCAAGATGGTAACAATCAAGAGACCCAGTACTTC. This sequence joins TRBV4-3 and TRBJ2-5, with no clear D. Trimming shortened V by 0 bases and J by 2 bases, and 10 bases separated the two germline ends. There are 15 residues in the CDR3. Germline V gene sequence: CDR1 LGHNA, CDR2 YSLEER.

J is TRBJ2-1 and V is TRBV10-3, with 11 nucleotides matching TRBD2. In germline, CDR1 is ENHRY, CDR2 SYGVKD. CDR3 length: 22 residues. The junction had 20 bases not matched to a gene; V was cut back by 4 bases and J by 0 bases. The CDR3, as DNA: TGTGCCATCAGTGGTTGGACTAGCGGGCCGGCAGGAATTTCATCCTCCTACAATGAGCAGTTCTTC. It specifies CAISGWTSGPAGISSSYNEQFF.

The chain couples TRBV7-9 to TRBJ1-1, with 7 bases matching TRBD1. The germline V gene encodes CDR1 SEHNR and CDR2 FQNEAQ (reference sequence). The CDR3 extends over 15 amino acids. J was trimmed by 0 bases and V by 5 bases; bases with no gene match: 6. The CDR3 region is CASSPQGPMNTEAFF. CDR3 coding DNA: TGTGCCAGCAGCCCACAGGGGCCGATGAACACTGAAGCTTTCTTT.

This clonotype was counted only a few times. The genes are TRBV9 and TRBJ2-3, with 9 nucleotides matching TRBD2. Trimming removed 0 bases from V and 2 bases from J; junction bases left unmatched: 1. There are 15 residues in the CDR3. CDR1 and CDR2 (germline): SGDLS, YYNGEE. The CDR3 region is CASSVGGRATDTQYF. The CDR3 coding sequence is TGTGCCAGCAGCGTAGGCGGGAGGGCCACAGATACGCAGTATTTT.

The CDR3 loop reads CASSLGTGNNNEQFF. The DNA for the CDR3 is TGTGCCAGCAGCTTGGGGACAGGGAATAACAATGAGCAGTTCTTC. V gene TRBV7-6 combines with J gene TRBJ2-1; 9 bases fit TRBD1. This CDR3 is 15 amino acids long. Per germline, CDR1 SGHVS and CDR2 FNYEAQ. The trim removed 3 bases at V and 5 bases at J, leaving 5 bases unmatched.

This chain links TRBV19 with TRBJ2-7, with D possibly being TRBD1 or TRBD2 (5 bases each). The V and J ends lost 3 bases and 6 bases respectively, with 9 bases between them. The CDR3 length is 12 residues. From germline, CDR1 is LNHDA and CDR2 SQIVND (reference sequence). CDR3 in amino acids: CASSIPGTEQYF. The CDR3 DNA reads TGTGCCAGTAGTATTCCGGGGACCGAGCAGTACTTC.

This clonotype occurred many times. V gene TRBV4-1 combines with J gene TRBJ2-7; the match to TRBD2 covers 10 bases. The V gene's germline CDR1 is MGHRA and CDR2 YSYEKL. The CDR3 has 15 amino acids. V lost 1 base, J lost 4 bases, and 4 bases stayed unmatched. The CDR3 sequence: CASSQVAGGMYEQYF. In nucleotides, the CDR3 is TGCGCCAGCAGCCAAGTAGCGGGGGGCATGTACGAGCAGTACTTC.

The chain uses TRBV7-9 and TRBJ1-4; 8 bases fit TRBD1. With V trimmed by 3 bases and J by 7 bases, 7 bases remained unmatched. CDR3 length: 15 residues. CDR1 is SEHNR, CDR2 FQNEAQ, per germline (reference sequence). The CDR3 reads CASSLVEQGGEKLFF. CDR3 in DNA: TGTGCCAGCAGCTTGGTCGAACAGGGGGGTGAAAAACTGTTTTTT. The full variable domain, rest sourced from reference TRBV7-9 and TRBJ1-4, is DTGVSQNPRHKITKRGQNVTFRCDPISEHNRLYWYRQTLGQGPEFLTYFQNEAQLEKSRLLSDRFSAERPKGSFSTLEIQRTEQGDSAMYLCASSLVEQGGEKLFFGSGTQLSVL.

This clonotype was recorded a few times. The chain joins TRBV28 to TRBJ2-1; 9 bases agree with TRBD2. The V gene's germline CDR1 is MDHEN and CDR2 SYDVKM. V shed 6 bases, J shed 10 bases, and the junction held 10 bases outside the gene matches. The CDR3 has 14 residues. CDR3 amino acids: CASSLTSGFGEQFF. CDR3 coding DNA: TGTGCCAGCAGCTTGACTAGCGGTTTTGGGGAGCAGTTCTTC.

This clonotype was seen only a few times. The chain carries TRBV28 and TRBJ2-2, with D possibly TRBD2 on 5 matching bases. The germline V gene encodes CDR1 MDHEN and CDR2 SYDVKM. Trimming pared 6 bases from V and 1 base from J, leaving 6 bases between. The CDR3 runs to 13 residues. The CDR3 region is CASRGENTGELFF. The CDR3 DNA follows: TGTGCCAGCAGGGGAGAGAACACCGGGGAGCTGTTTTTT.

The chain has TRBV15 and TRBJ2-1; D could derive from TRBD1 or TRBD2 (5 bases each). Trimming cost V 4 bases and J 9 bases, with 16 bases left between them. The CDR3 is 14 residues long. Germline V gene lookup returns CDR1 LNHNV and CDR2 YYDKDF (reference sequence). CDR3: CATSTISGAGEQFF. The CDR3 coding sequence is TGTGCCACCAGCACTATCTCCGGGGCGGGTGAGCAGTTCTTC.

This clonotype was counted between two and nine times. The chain employs TRBV28 and TRBJ1-1; 9 bases agree with TRBD1. The CDR3 has 15 amino acids. Germline-derived CDR1 and CDR2 are MDHEN and SYDVKM. The V segment lost 7 bases and the J segment 0 bases; nucleotides outside the gene matches: 6. This CDR3 is CASMLTGGLNTEAFF. CDR3 nucleotides: TGTGCCAGCATGCTCACAGGGGGCTTGAACACTGAAGCTTTCTTT. The entire variable domain, with the rest obtained from reference TRBV28 and TRBJ1-1, is as follows: DVKVTQSSRYLVKRTGEKVFLECVQDMDHENMFWYRQDPGLGLRLIYFSYDVKMKEKGDIPEGYSVSREKKERFSLILESASTNQTSMYLCASMLTGGLNTEAFFGQGTRLTVV.

This clonotype was seen a few times. The gene calls are TRBV5-6 and TRBJ1-2, with D unclear. The length of the CDR3 is 14 residues. CDR1 SGHDT and CDR2 YYEEEE come from the germline V gene. V lost 6 bases and J 4 bases, leaving 16 bases between the germline ends. The CDR3 spells CASNRTRPSYGYTF. The CDR3 DNA reads as TGTGCCAGCAACCGAACCCGACCGAGCTATGGCTACACCTTC.

This clonotype was counted between two and nine times. The rearrangement links TRBV10-3 to TRBJ2-1, with 9 bases matching TRBD2. The J segment lost 8 bases and the V segment lost 2 bases, leaving 7 bases of the junction unmatched. The germline CDR1 and CDR2 sequences are ENHRY and SYGVKD. This CDR3 contains 15 residues. Here the CDR3 reads CAISEEIAGVHEQFF. The CDR3 DNA follows: TGTGCCATCAGTGAGGAGATAGCGGGAGTCCATGAGCAGTTCTTC.

The rearrangement uses TRBV3-1 and TRBJ2-1; 7 nucleotides align to TRBD2. V was pared by 6 bases and J by 0 bases, with 5 bases of the junction left unmatched. This CDR3 has 15 residues. Germline-derived CDR1 and CDR2 are LGHDT and YNNKEL (reference sequence). DNA of the CDR3: TGTGCCAGCAGAATAAAGCGGGGCTCCTACAATGAGCAGTTCTTC. It specifies CASRIKRGSYNEQFF.

This clonotype has only a few counts. The V gene is TRBV25-1, the J gene TRBJ2-7; 7 nucleotides line up with TRBD2. CDR3 size: 15 residues. J lost 6 bases, V lost 1 base, and 9 bases had no gene match. CDR1 and CDR2 from the germline V gene are MGHDK and SYGVNS. The DNA of the CDR3 is TGTGCCAGCAGTGAATGGGAGGGAGGCCAGGTCGAGCAGTACTTC. Translation gives CASSEWEGGQVEQYF.

The chain has TRBV12-3 or TRBV12-4 and TRBJ1-2; D might be TRBD1 (6 bases). This CDR3 spans 13 amino acids. The germline V and J ends were trimmed by 10 bases and 2 bases, with 14 bases remaining between them. The CDR3 region has the DNA TGTGCCATCATGGGGGGCAAGAACTATGGCTACACCTTC. Protein sequence: CAIMGGKNYGYTF.

This clonotype was counted between two and nine times. This chain links TRBV4-3 with TRBJ2-2; 9 bases line up with TRBD1. This CDR3 has 16 amino acids. Germline V gene sequence: CDR1 LGHNA, CDR2 YSLEER. V shed 3 bases, J shed 6 bases, and the junction held 8 bases outside the gene matches. The CDR3 nucleotides are TGCGCCAGCAGCCAGGACCGGGACAGGGTTTCCGGGGAGCTGTTTTTT. Amino acids: CASSQDRDRVSGELFF.